Each of the 8 T cell receptor beta chains below was sequenced from the same sample in a study of CD4+ T cells in melanoma (dated 2022 in TCRdb). Library preparation employed the immunoSEQ multiplex PCR assay. TCRdb holds this immuneACCESS table with in-frame rearrangements only. Some clones are missing; in checked studies, unresolved V genes explain under half, and the rest has no known cause. This sample is represented by about 140,000 clones; around 90% of them were singletons. 1.5% of the sample is held by the ten biggest clonotypes. The origin of the receptors is a human donor with melanoma.

V is TRBV7-6 and J is TRBJ2-7, with TRBD2 matching over 10 bases. The trim removed 5 bases at V and 3 bases at J, leaving 7 bases unmatched. This CDR3 is 15 amino acids long. Germline assignment: CDR1 SGHVS and CDR2 FNYEAQ. The CDR3 sequence is CASSPLAGEGYEQYF. DNA of the CDR3: TGTGCCAGCAGCCCTCTAGCGGGGGAAGGCTACGAGCAGTACTTC.

The chain is built from TRBV25-1 and TRBJ2-1, with D uncertain. Trimming took off 6 bases at V and 10 bases at J, with 16 bases between the two ends. This CDR3 comprises 13 residues. CDR1 and CDR2 from the germline V gene are MGHDK and SYGVNS. DNA for the CDR3: TGTGCCAGCAGACGGACCCAAACTCGGGAGCAGTTCTTC. Translation gives CASRRTQTREQFF.

In the case of this clone: A junction end diverges from the germline sequence, so it may reflect a read error. The chain combines TRBV6-1 with TRBJ2-3; D may correspond to TRBD1 or TRBD2 (5 bases each). Germline lookup yields CDR1 MNHNS and CDR2 SASEGT. This CDR3 is built from 13 residues. The CDR3 reads CAGSSPGPDTQYF. The CDR3 nucleotides are TGTGCCGGCAGCAGTCCGGGGCCAGATACGCAGTATTTT.

Note on this clone: Other DNA sequences of this sample code for an identical CDR3. V gene TRBV5-1 combines with J gene TRBJ1-3, with D uncertain. V was cut by 0 bases and J by 4 bases, with 5 bases left in between. From germline, CDR1 is SGHRS and CDR2 YFSETQ. The CDR3 runs to 13 residues. The CDR3 loop reads CASSLEGGNTIYF. The CDR3 bases are TGCGCCAGCAGCTTGGAAGGGGGAAACACCATATATTTT.

The chain employs TRBV19 and TRBJ1-5; TRBD1 is a possible D gene (5 bases). Trimming removed 3 bases at V and 6 bases at J, with 15 bases between. Germline-derived CDR1 and CDR2 are LNHDA and SQIVND (reference sequence). The CDR3 is 15 amino acids. The CDR3 coding sequence is TGTGCCAGTAGTATGAGACAGCATCGGGGTCAGCCCCAGCATTTT. The encoded protein is CASSMRQHRGQPQHF.

The rearrangement links TRBV5-5 to TRBJ2-3; 10 positions match TRBD2. Trimming took 0 bases from V and 0 from J; bases not matched to a gene: 7. CDR1 is SGHKS, CDR2 YYEKEE, per germline (reference sequence). CDR3 length equals 18 residues. The DNA for the CDR3 is TGTGCCAGCAGCTTGGGTAGCGGGGGGCGCGGTAGCACAGATACGCAGTATTTT. Translated, it gives CASSLGSGGRGSTDTQYF. Full variable domain (missing parts from reference TRBV5-5 and TRBJ2-3): DAGVTQSPTHLIKTRGQQVTLRCSPISGHKSVSWYQQVLGQGPQFIFQYYEKEERGRGNFPDRFSARQFPNYSSELNVNALLLGDSALYLCASSLGSGGRGSTDTQYFGPGTRLTVL.

This clone is a singleton in its sample. The chain combines TRBV7-2 with TRBJ1-2; no definite D call. This CDR3 comprises 14 residues. Looked up from germline, CDR1 is SGHTA and CDR2 is FQGNSA. Between the trimmed V and J ends, which lost 6 bases and 4 bases, there was a span of 15 bases. CDR3 in DNA: TGTGCCAGCAGGAATCCGGGATCTAGCTATGGCTACACCTTC. It codes for CASRNPGSSYGYTF.

Here the CDR3 DNA reads TGTGCCACCAGCAGAGAACTAGCGGGGGGTATAGATGAGCAGTTCTTC. As protein: CATSRELAGGIDEQFF. The chain links TRBV15 to TRBJ2-1, with 12 bases matching TRBD2. V trimming: 0 bases; J trimming: 8 bases; junction bases outside the gene matches: 5. The germline CDR1 and CDR2 sequences are LNHNV and YYDKDF (reference sequence). CDR3 length: 16 amino acids.